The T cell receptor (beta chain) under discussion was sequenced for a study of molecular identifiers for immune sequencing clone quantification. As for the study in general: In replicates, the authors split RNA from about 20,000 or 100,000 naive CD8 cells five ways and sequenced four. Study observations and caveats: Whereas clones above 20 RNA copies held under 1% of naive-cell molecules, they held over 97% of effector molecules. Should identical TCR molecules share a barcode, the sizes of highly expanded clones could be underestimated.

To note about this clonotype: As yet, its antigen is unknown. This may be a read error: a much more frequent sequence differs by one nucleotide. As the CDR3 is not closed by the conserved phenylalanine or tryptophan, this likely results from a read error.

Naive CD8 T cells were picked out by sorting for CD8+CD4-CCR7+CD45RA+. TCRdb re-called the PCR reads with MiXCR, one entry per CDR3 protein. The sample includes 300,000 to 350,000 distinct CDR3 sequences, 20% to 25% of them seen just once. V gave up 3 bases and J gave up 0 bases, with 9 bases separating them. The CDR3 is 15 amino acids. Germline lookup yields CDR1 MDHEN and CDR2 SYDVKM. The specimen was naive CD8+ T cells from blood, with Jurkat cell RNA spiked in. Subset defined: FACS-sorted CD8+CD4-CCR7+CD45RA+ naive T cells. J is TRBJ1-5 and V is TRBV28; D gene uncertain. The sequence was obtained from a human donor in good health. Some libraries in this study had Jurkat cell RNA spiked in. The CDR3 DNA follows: TGTGCCAGCAGTTTCCCCGGGTATAGCAATCAGCCCCAGCATCTT. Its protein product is CASSFPGYSNQPQHL.